This T cell receptor beta chain is drawn from a study of blood T cell repertoires in COVID-19 (dated by TCRdb to about 2020). Study-wide context: Samples covering the acute and convalescent phases of COVID-19 were provided by collaborators in the United States, Italy and Spain. The prospective study material was composed of cDNA or gDNA derived from T cells, B-cell-depleted T cells, or PBMCs. Subjects who had been exposed to COVID-19, were actively infected with it, or had recovered from it provided the deeply sampled blood TCRbeta repertoires that made up the dataset. The repertoires were released in a freely available public database meant as a resource for research on the immune response to SARS-CoV-2. The samples were drawn from the first 160 participants of the ongoing ImmuneRACE study and from about 1,200 subjects provided by 6 global collaborators. A de-identified subject ID, COVID-19 status, age in years and sex were almost always included in the sample metadata. Where HLA class I and class II types were available, the types were taken from metadata supplied by the sample provider, not from assay-based typing.

TCRbeta CDR3 regions were amplified from genomic DNA using the immunoSEQ Assay, a bias-controlled multiplex PCR. In the authors' own workflow: Within the assay, amplification of reference gene primers was used to estimate how many nucleated cells each sample contained. To quantify the absolute abundance of each unique TCRbeta CDR3 rearrangement, sequence reads were collapsed and filtered. Productive Simpson clonality was computed per sample as the square root of Simpson's diversity index over productive rearrangements. In its TCRdb copy, this immuneACCESS table keeps in-frame sequences only and misses some clones. Where compared with another copy, unresolved V genes explain less than half of these, and the others have no known cause. That table gives V, J and clone size, and the DNA gave D and trimming. Here the sample has 250,000 or so clones; around 90% occur a single time. The top ten constitute 2.5% to 3.5% of the sample.

Study-wide findings and limitations: How much clinical and demographic metadata was included differed by source and by participant, and the metadata was provided uncurated.

The CDR3, from cysteine to phenylalanine, totals 13 residues. Only the CDR3 part of the read is kept: 39 bases, read in frame from the first base. V was cut back by 8 bases and J by 3 bases, leaving a gap of 13 bases between them. As encoded in the germline V gene, CDR1 is SNHLY while CDR2 is FYNNEI. Participants in the prospective study were enrolled through a virtual design, were aged about 18 to 90 years, and lived in 24 United States geographic areas. Cohort assignment in the prospective study relied on participant-reported clinical history from a screening survey and a study questionnaire. Exposed participants had been in contact with someone with a PCR-confirmed or clinician-diagnosed COVID-19 case within 2 weeks of study entry. In the prospective study, mobile phlebotomists collected whole blood, serum and a nasopharyngeal or oropharyngeal swab from each participant. Prospective study participants could optionally give additional blood draws and questionnaires over an approximately two-month period. Before DNA extraction, prospective study blood samples were shipped either frozen or at room temperature.

This clone was detected only a few times. Which antigen it targets is not known. No per-base quality is available; no much larger clone lies one base away. This receptor was obtained from a middle-aged woman who had been exposed to COVID-19. Input material: PBMCs or T cells enriched from blood (not recorded which). The chain is made from TRBV2 and TRBJ1-2, with a weak D call of TRBD1 (6 bases match). The sequenced DNA: TGTGCCAGCGGACAGATACTATACTATGGCTACACCTTC. It is translated as CASGQILYYGYTF.